The clone carrying this TCR beta chain has a count of ten or more. This sample is part of a study of T-cell reconstitution after alpha-beta-depleted transplantation in children. Germline V gives CDR1 ENHRY, CDR2 SYGVKD. V lost 4 bases to trimming and J lost 6 bases, with 19 bases between them. This CDR3 spans 16 amino acids. Researchers prepared the TCRbeta library using unique molecular identifiers, the study reports. TCRdb re-called the PCR reads through MiXCR, storing one row per CDR3 protein. There are about 400,000 distinct CDR3 sequences in the sample; around 20% occur only once, and 3.8% lies in the top ten.

V gene TRBV10-3 combines with J gene TRBJ2-1; D not certain. This specimen was PBMCs from the stem cell graft donor, taken from the stem cell graft. The source is a human donor who donated a stem cell graft to a child with acute myeloid leukemia. The CDR3 reads CAISGGGTLTPNEQFF. The CDR3 DNA reads TGTGCCATCAGTGGAGGTGGCACCTTAACCCCCAATGAGCAGTTCTTC.